The text below deals with one TCR beta chain. J lost 4 bases, V lost 0 bases, and 6 bases had no gene match. CDR1 is SGHRS and CDR2 is YFSETQ in the germline V gene. The length of the CDR3 is 15 residues. This record belongs to a study of blood T cell repertoires in COVID-19. Study background: Spain, Italy and the United States supplied samples that represented acute and convalescent COVID-19. PBMCs, B-cell-depleted T cells, or T cells provided the cDNA or gDNA that made up the material.

Per the original methods: Amplified reference gene primers provided the basis for estimating nucleated cell counts. The protocol was immunoSEQ multiplex PCR, while the TCRdb copy is restricted to in-frame clones and leaves out a portion. The DNA was the basis for D and trimming; V, J and clone size are from that table. This repertoire shows over 200,000 clones, more than 70% found once; its top ten account for 2.5% to 3.5%. Specimen: peripheral blood. This clonotype was obtained from an older woman with acute or convalescent COVID-19. V gene TRBV5-1 combines with J gene TRBJ2-7; 8 bases align to TRBD2. CDR3 in amino acids: CASSLAGGAGYEQYF. The CDR3 DNA is TGCGCCAGCAGCTTGGCCGGGGGGGCAGGGTACGAGCAGTACTTC.